These T cell receptor beta chains were read from a single sample in a study of blood T cell repertoires in COVID-19. Assay: immunoSEQ multiplex PCR; the TCRdb copy retains only in-frame clones and omits some. The sample has some 150,000 clones; over 75% are singletons. The sequenced sample was peripheral blood. The receptors derive from a woman in her forties with acute or convalescent COVID-19. Both conserved end residues are part of each CDR3. The D gene is left open where the match is weak. Only some rows state a clone size, as once, few, many or a class for expanded clones.

TRBD2 - TRBJ2-3 TRBV5-8 CASSRTSGGSTDTQYF TGTGCCAGCAGCAGGACTAGCGGGGGTAGCACAGATACGCAGTATTTT
TRBD2 few TRBJ2-2 TRBV3-1/TRBV3-2 CASSPRGTRIGELFF TGTGCCAGCAGCCCCCGTGGGACTAGGATCGGGGAGCTGTTTTTT
- - TRBJ1-1 TRBV30 CAWSGQLMNTEAFF TGTGCCTGGAGTGGACAGCTAATGAACACTGAAGCTTTCTTT
- - TRBJ1-1 TRBV5-4 CASSAKQGTNTEAFF TGTGCCAGCAGCGCGAAACAGGGAACAAACACTGAAGCTTTCTTT
TRBD1 - TRBJ2-5 TRBV28 CASSSPTGMLETQYF TGTGCCAGCAGTTCCCCGACAGGGATGTTAGAGACCCAGTACTTC
- - TRBJ2-1 TRBV2 CASKRTGVSEQFF TGTGCCAGCAAACGAACTGGTGTGTCAGAGCAGTTCTTC
TRBD1 - TRBJ1-2 TRBV14 CASSYMPQGSGYTF TGTGCCAGCAGCTATATGCCACAGGGGTCGGGCTACACCTTC
- - TRBJ2-2 TRBV14 CASSQEGVGYGETGELFF TGTGCCAGCAGCCAAGAAGGAGTGGGTTATGGTGAGACCGGGGAGCTGTTTTTT
TRBD2 - TRBJ2-7 TRBV27 CASSLTSGGAYEQYF TGTGCCAGCAGTTTAACTAGCGGGGGAGCCTACGAGCAGTACTTC
TRBD1 - TRBJ2-5 TRBV11-2 CASSYRGRTGTFGTQYF TGTGCCAGCAGCTACCGAGGCAGGACAGGGACTTTTGGGACCCAGTACTTC
TRBD1 - TRBJ2-3 TRBV18 CASSPARTGPDTQYF TGTGCCAGCTCACCAGCACGGACAGGGCCAGATACGCAGTATTTT
- - TRBJ1-1 TRBV2 CASSGDAGEAFF TGTGCCAGCAGTGGAGATGCGGGGGAAGCTTTCTTT
- - TRBJ1-2 TRBV29-1 CSVVSSLYGYTF TGCAGCGTTGTCTCCAGTCTCTATGGCTACACCTTC
TRBD1 once TRBJ2-1 TRBV13 CASSWNRDRVGNEQFF TGTGCCAGCAGCTGGAACCGGGACAGGGTCGGCAATGAGCAGTTCTTC
TRBD2 - TRBJ2-3 TRBV11-2 CASRSRIAGVVYF TGTGCCAGCAGGTCTCGTATAGCGGGGGTCGTGTATTTT
TRBD1 few TRBJ1-3 TRBV7-2 CASSLGPGGPGNTIYF TGTGCCAGCAGCTTAGGGCCAGGGGGCCCTGGAAACACCATATATTTT
TRBD2 - TRBJ2-4 TRBV11-2 CASSLFLGTSGDKNIQYF TGTGCCAGCAGCTTATTCTTGGGAACTAGCGGTGACAAAAACATTCAGTACTTC
TRBD2 once TRBJ2-1 TRBV20-1 CSASFPSGLAGENNEQFF TGCAGTGCTAGTTTTCCCTCGGGACTAGCGGGGGAAAACAATGAGCAGTTCTTC
TRBD1 once TRBJ1-3 TRBV7-9 CASSSLTGVTGNTIYF TGTGCCAGCAGCTCCCTGACAGGGGTCACTGGAAACACCATATATTTT
TRBD2 - TRBJ2-3 TRBV5-4 CASSLTSGGADTQYF TGTGCCAGCAGCTTGACTAGCGGGGGAGCAGATACGCAGTATTTT
- - TRBJ2-6 TRBV2 CASSRLRSGANVLTF TGTGCCAGCAGTAGACTGCGCTCTGGGGCCAACGTCCTGACTTTC
- - TRBJ2-7 TRBV25-1 CASSSLGEQYF TGTGCCAGCAGTTCGCTAGGCGAGCAGTACTTC
TRBD1 - TRBJ1-1 TRBV9 CASSEGTGTEAFF TGTGCCAGCAGCGAGGGGACAGGCACTGAAGCTTTCTTT
TRBD1 - TRBJ2-5 TRBV3-1/TRBV3-2 CASSQLGQGETQYF TGTGCCAGCAGCCAACTTGGACAGGGAGAGACCCAGTACTTC
- - TRBJ1-2 TRBV9 CASSVERFSGYTF TGTGCCAGCAGCGTAGAGAGGTTTAGCGGCTACACCTTC
- once TRBJ1-1 TRBV6-5 CAISDGKYTEAFF TGTGCCATATCGGACGGGAAATACACTGAAGCTTTCTTT
- - TRBJ2-3 TRBV7-9 CASSSRRSAQIRTDTQYF TGTGCCAGCAGCTCCCGCCGATCCGCACAGATTCGCACAGATACGCAGTATTTT
- few TRBJ1-6 TRBV5-3 CARSLAFGQLNSPLHF TGTGCCAGAAGCTTGGCCTTCGGACAGCTTAATTCACCCCTCCACTTT
- - TRBJ1-2 TRBV28 CASSLAGDYGYTF TGTGCCAGCAGTTTGGCCGGGGACTATGGCTACACCTTC